This TCR beta chain was identified during a study of blood T cells in healthy people across ages. The authors ran a second PCR of about 7 to 12 cycles using a sample-barcoded 5' primer and a J-beta primer mix. Every cDNA molecule carried a tag from a template-switch adaptor bearing 12 random nucleotides. TCRdb recomputed calls from the 5' RACE reads with MiXCR, one row per CDR3 protein. The sample contains hundreds of thousands of distinct CDR3 sequences, approximately 31% of which appear only once. This clonotype has a count of ten or more. No antigen is known for it. Notes on the study in general: As naive T cell percentage varied, TCR beta diversity correlated strongly with it.

The sequenced material came from blood. The receptor was isolated from a woman aged 80 or over in good health.

CDR3 sequence (DNA): TGTGCCAGCAGCCCCTATACGGGGGCGGGTACGCAGTATTTT. This sequence encodes CASSPYTGAGTQYF. J is TRBJ2-3 and V is TRBV7-2, with D perhaps TRBD1 or TRBD2 (6 bases each). Trimming stripped 5 bases from V and 8 bases from J, with 17 bases between. Germline lookup yields CDR1 SGHTA and CDR2 FQGNSA. The CDR3 runs 14 residues. Supplemented by reference TRBV7-2 and TRBJ2-3, the full variable domain reads GAGVSQSPSNKVTEKGKDVELRCDPISGHTALYWYRQSLGQGLEFLIYFQGNSAPDKSGLPSDRFSAERTGGSVSTLTIQRTQQEDSAVYLCASSPYTGAGTQYFGPGTRLTVL.